The sequence of this T cell receptor beta chain was determined in a study of regulatory T cells in long-lasting Graves disease. Study results and caveats: Persistent patients had a count of shared public clonotypes (approximately 3,000) that exceeded that of new patients (approximately 1,000). Persistent Graves' patients showed reduced TCR diversity versus newly diagnosed patients.

Trimming left V 3 bases short and J 9 bases short, with 14 bases between. CDR3 size: 12 residues. CDR1 and CDR2 from the germline V gene are SQVTM and ANQGSEA. Specified time point: newly diagnosed GD, antithyroid drugs for less than 3 months. RNA from PBMCs was the source of the TCR library. The guidelines of the American Thyroid Association were the basis for diagnosing Graves' disease. This clonotype was recorded a few times. The antigen is undetermined. HTBI primers from iRepertoire and Arm-PCR of CDR3 regions yielded the TCR beta libraries. TCRdb reprocessed the multiplex PCR reads with MiXCR, giving one entry per CDR3 protein. The sample carries some 330,000 distinct CDR3 sequences, roughly 12% recorded once. These sequences were also reported in another study, on T cells in Graves' hyperthyroidism and ophthalmopathy. That publication notes: Researchers ran a first-round RT-PCR on the TCR CDR3 using the HTBI primer set.

This TCR was recovered from a woman under 30 with Graves disease. The chain carries TRBV29-1 and TRBJ1-2, with a tentative D call TRBD1 (6 bases). The specimen comprised peripheral blood mononuclear cells (PBMCs), sampled at new diagnosis, from a patient treated with antithyroid drugs. Here the CDR3 reads CSVDTGRYSYTF. The CDR3 DNA follows: TGCAGCGTTGATACAGGGAGGTATAGCTACACCTTC.